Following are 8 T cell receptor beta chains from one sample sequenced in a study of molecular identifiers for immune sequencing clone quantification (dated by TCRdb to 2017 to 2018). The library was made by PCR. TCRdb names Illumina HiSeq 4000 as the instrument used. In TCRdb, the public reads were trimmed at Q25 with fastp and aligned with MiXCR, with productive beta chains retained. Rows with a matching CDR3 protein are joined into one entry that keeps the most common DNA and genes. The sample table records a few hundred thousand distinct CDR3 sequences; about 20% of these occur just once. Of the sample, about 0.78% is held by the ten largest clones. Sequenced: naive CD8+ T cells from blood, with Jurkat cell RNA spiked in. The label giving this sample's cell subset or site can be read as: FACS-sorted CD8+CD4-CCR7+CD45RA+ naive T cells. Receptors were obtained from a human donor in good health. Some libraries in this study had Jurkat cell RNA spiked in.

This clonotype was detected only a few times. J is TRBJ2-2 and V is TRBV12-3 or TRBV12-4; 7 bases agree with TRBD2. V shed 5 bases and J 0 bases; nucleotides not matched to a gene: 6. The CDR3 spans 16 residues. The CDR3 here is CASSALAYANTGELFF. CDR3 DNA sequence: TGTGCCAGCAGTGCACTAGCGTACGCGAACACCGGGGAGCTGTTTTTT.

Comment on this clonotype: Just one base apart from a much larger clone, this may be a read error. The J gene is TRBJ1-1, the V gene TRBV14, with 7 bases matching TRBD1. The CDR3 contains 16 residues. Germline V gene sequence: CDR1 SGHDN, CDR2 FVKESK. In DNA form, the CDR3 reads TGTGCCGGCAGCCAGAAAGTTCCAGGGACAGCACTTGAAGCTTTCTTT. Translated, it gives CAGSQKVPGTALEAFF.

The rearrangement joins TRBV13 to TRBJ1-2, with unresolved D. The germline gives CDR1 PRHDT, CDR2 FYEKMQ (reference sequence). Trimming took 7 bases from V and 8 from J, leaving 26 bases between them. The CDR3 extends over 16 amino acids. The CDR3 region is CASTLSLRRSGNGYTF. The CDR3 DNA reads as TGTGCCAGCACCCTATCCCTCAGACGAAGCGGGAACGGCTACACCTTC.

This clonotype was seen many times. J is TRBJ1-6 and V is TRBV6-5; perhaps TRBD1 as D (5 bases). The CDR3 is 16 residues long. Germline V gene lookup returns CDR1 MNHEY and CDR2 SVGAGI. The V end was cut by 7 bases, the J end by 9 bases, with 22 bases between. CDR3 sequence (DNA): TGTGCCAGCACTCCCTCAAGGGGACTTGAGGGTTCACCCCTCCACTTT. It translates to CASTPSRGLEGSPLHF.

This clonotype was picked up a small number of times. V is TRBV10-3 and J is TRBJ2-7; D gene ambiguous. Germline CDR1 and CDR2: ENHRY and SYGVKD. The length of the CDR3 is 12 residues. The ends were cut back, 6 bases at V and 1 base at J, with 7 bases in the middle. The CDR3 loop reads CAIRDGSYEQYF. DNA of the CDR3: TGTGCCATCAGGGACGGTTCCTACGAGCAGTACTTC.

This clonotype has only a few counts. CDR3 sequence: CASSPLVTGGRSNQPQHF. The CDR3 nucleotides are TGTGCCAGCAGCCCCCTGGTCACAGGGGGTCGGAGCAATCAGCCCCAGCATTTT. The rearrangement uses TRBV5-5 and TRBJ1-5; TRBD1 matches 8 bases. V lost 4 bases, J lost 1 base, and 13 bases stayed unmatched. Germline V gene sequence: CDR1 SGHKS, CDR2 YYEKEE (reference sequence). This CDR3 has 18 residues.

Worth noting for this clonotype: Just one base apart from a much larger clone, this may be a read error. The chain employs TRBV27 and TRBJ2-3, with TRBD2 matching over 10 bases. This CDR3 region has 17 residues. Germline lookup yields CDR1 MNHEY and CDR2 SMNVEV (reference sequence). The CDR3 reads CASSPLKASGSTGTQYF. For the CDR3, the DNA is TGTGCCAGCAGTCCCCTGAAGGCTAGCGGGAGCACAGGTACGCAGTATTTT.

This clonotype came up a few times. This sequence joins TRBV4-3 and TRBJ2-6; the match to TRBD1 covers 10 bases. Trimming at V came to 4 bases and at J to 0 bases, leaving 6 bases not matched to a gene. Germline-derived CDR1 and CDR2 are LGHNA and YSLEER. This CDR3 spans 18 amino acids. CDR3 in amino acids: CASSPDRTGGSGANVLTF. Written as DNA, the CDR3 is TGCGCCAGCAGCCCTGACCGGACAGGGGGCTCTGGGGCCAACGTCCTGACTTTC.